The T cell receptor beta chain described here comes from a study of CD8+CD57+ T cells in acquired aplastic anemia. As for the study in general: Across the sorted CD4+ and CD8+ cells, DNA amounts averaged approximately 3.1 ug.

TCR beta VDJ and CDR3 profiles were obtained from a genomic DNA template. TCRdb re-analysed the reads in MiXCR, keeping a single row per CDR3 protein. The sample contains some 170,000 distinct CDR3 sequences, roughly 43% of which appear only once. Individuals selected for sequencing had exhibited CD8+CD57+ cell expansion on flow cytometry. None of the patients had been given any therapy when their blood was sampled. Germline V lookup: CDR1 SQVTM, CDR2 ANQGSEA. The length of the CDR3 is 15 residues. J was trimmed by 2 bases and V by 7 bases; bases with no gene match: 10. The clonotype comes from a human donor with aplastic anemia. The source material was sorted CD4+, CD8+, or CD8+CD57+ T cells (not recorded which) from PBMCs. The J gene is TRBJ1-2, the V gene TRBV29-1; 10 bases are shared with TRBD1. CDR3 bases: TGCAGCGCCTGGGACAGGGGCCTACCCAACTATGGCTACACCTTC. Its translation: CSAWDRGLPNYGYTF.